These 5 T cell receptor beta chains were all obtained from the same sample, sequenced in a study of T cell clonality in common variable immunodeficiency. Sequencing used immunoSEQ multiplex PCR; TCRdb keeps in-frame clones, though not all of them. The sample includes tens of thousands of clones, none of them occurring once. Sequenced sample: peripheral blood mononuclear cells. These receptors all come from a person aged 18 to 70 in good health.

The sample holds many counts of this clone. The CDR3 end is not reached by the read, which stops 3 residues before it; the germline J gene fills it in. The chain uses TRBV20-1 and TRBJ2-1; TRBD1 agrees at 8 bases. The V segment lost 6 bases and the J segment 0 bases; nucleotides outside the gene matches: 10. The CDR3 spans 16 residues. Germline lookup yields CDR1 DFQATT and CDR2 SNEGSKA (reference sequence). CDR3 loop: CSATTGARSSYNEQFF. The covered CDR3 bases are TGCAGTGCGACGACAGGGGCTAGGAGCTCCTACAATGAG.

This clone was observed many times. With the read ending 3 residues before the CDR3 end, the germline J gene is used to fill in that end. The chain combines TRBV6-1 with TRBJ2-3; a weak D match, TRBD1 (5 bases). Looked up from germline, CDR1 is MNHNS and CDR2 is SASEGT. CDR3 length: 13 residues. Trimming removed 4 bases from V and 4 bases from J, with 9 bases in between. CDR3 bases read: TGTGCCAGCAGTGGACAGATCCCAGATACG. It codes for CASSGQIPDT. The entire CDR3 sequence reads CASSGQIPDTQYF.

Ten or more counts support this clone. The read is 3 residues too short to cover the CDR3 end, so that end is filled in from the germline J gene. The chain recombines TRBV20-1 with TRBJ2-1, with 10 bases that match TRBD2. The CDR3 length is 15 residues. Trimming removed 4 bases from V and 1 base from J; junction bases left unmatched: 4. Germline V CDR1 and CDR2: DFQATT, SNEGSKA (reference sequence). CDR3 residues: CSAMSGRASYNEQFF. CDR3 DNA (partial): TGCAGTGCTATGAGCGGGAGGGCATCCTACAATGAG.

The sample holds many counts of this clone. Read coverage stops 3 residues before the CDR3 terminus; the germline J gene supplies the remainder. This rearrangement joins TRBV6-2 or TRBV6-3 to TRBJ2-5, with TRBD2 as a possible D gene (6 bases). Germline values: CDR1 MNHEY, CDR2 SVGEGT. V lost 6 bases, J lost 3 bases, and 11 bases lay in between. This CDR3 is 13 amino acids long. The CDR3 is CASSQGEEETQYF. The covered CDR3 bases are TGTGCCAGCAGCCAAGGGGAGGAAGAGACC.

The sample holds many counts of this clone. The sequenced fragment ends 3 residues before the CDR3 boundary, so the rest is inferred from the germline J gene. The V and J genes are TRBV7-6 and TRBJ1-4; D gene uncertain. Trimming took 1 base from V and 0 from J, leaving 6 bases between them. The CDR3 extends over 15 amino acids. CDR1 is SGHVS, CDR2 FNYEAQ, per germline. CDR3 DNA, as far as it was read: TGTGCCAGCAGCTTAGGGCAGACAACTAATGAAAAA. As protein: CASSLGQTTNEK. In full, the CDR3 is CASSLGQTTNEKLFF.